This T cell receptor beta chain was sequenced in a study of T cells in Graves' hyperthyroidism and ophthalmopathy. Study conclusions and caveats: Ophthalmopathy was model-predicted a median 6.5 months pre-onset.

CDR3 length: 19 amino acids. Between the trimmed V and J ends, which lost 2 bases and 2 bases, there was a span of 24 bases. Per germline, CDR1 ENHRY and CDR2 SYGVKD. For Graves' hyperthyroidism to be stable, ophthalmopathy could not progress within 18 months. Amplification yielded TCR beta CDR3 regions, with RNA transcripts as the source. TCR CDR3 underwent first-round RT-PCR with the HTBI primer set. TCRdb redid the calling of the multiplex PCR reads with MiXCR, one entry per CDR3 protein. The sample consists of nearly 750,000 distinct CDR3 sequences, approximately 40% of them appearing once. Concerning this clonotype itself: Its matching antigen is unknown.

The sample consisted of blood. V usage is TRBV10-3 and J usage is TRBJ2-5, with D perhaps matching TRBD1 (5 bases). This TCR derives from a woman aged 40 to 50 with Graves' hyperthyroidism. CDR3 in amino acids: CAISETVFYRRDTQETQYF. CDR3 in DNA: TGTGCCATCAGTGAGACCGTCTTCTACAGGAGAGACACGCAAGAGACCCAGTACTTC.